This T cell receptor beta chain was sequenced in a study of T cells in Graves' hyperthyroidism and ophthalmopathy. Study at large: Sampling of peripheral blood happened at initial diagnosis, prior to any treatment. General study findings and limits: Blood shared most expanded thyroid clonotypes above 0.001.

At least 3 on the Clinical Activity Score was recorded for ophthalmopathy patients, who also had NOSPECS grade at least 4 and duration under 3 months. The PBMCs were sourced from fresh peripheral blood (10 ml). Amplification targeted TCR beta CDR3 regions from RNA transcripts. First-round RT-PCR with HTBI primers amplified the TCR CDR3 region. Each CDR3 protein is one row after TCRdb ran MiXCR on the multiplex PCR reads. The sample has about half a million distinct CDR3 sequences, 22% seen once. A word on this clonotype: Its specificity is unknown.

The sample comprised blood. This TCR derives from a woman in her 70s with Graves' ophthalmopathy.

This CDR3 reads CASSLIQGAIWYGYTF. The CDR3 nucleotides read TGTGCCAGCAGTTTAATTCAGGGGGCGATCTGGTATGGCTACACCTTC. The rearrangement uses TRBV12-3 or TRBV12-4 and TRBJ1-2, with 8 bases aligning to TRBD1. V dropped 2 bases and J dropped 5; count of bases not matched to a gene: 10. The CDR3 is 16 residues long.